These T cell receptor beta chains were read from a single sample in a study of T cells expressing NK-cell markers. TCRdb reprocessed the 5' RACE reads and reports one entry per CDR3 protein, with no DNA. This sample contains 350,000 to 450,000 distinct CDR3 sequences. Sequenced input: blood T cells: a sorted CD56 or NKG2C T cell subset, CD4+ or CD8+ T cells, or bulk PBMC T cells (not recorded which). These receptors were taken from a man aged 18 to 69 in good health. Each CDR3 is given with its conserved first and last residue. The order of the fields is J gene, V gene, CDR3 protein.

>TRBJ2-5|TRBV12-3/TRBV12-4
CASSLGLAGAIQETQYF
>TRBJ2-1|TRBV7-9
CASSDTSGYTYNEQFF
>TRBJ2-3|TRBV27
CASSRQGAGSDTQYF
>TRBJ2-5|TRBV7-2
CASSPRVVQETQYF
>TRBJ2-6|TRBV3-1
CASSQLPKVGSGANVLTF
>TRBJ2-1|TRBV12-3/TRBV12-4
CASSLSYYTGEGYNEQFF
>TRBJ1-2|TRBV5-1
CASSSREVGYGYTF
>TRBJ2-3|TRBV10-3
CAIRRASGGDTQYF
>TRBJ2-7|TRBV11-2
CACSLSPTGPYEQYF
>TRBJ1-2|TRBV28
CASSLLQGSKGYTF
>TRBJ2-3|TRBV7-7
CASGRQVTDTQYF
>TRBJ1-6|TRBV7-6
CASSSHYNSPLHF
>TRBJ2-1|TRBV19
CASSMGGKPEQFF
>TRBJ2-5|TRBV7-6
CASSQQPGGPETQYF
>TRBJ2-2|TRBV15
CATSRGLGTLNTGELFF
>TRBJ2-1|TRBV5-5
CASSPRPGGNNEQFF
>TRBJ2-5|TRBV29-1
CSVALQGARETQYF
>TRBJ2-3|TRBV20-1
CSALLAGGPGTQYF
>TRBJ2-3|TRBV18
CASSPRQSGDTQYF
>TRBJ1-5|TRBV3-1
CASSQDMTGNQPQHF
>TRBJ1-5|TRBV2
CASSVGGYSNQPQHF
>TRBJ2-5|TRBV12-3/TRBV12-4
CASSPVGTPRETQYF
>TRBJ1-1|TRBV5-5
CASSLVSSRTGNTEAFF
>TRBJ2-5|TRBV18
CASSPSGSVYQETQYF
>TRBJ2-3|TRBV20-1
CSARGRFMDTQYF
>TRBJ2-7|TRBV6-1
CASSEAGGRRYEQYF
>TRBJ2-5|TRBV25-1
CASSERMAGVQETQYF
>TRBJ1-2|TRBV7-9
CASSSFPSQGNYGYTF
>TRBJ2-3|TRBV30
CAWTGQGKTDTQYF
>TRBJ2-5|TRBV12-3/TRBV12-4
CASSLRGETQYF
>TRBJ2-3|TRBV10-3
CAISPGTSGRDTQYF
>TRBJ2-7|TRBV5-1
CASSPSLTGGVYEQYF
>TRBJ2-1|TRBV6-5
CASSLIGLVLYNEQFF
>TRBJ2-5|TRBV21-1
CASSKGPAGSQETQYF
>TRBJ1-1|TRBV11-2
CASEMNTEAFF
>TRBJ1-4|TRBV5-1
CASSPGSATNEKLFF
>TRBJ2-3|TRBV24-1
CATSDSLAGGRWGTDTQYF
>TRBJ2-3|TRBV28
CASSFGTGDSDTQYF
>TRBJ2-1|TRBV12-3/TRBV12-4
CASSLALLLAYNEQFF
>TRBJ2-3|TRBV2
CASTQGTGGSTDTQYF
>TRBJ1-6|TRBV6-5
CASILHHGSSYNSPLHF
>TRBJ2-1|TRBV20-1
CSARDWRQGASNEQFF
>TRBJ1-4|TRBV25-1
CASSEEIGAGWEEKLFF
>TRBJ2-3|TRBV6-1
CASSLSPGGADTQYF
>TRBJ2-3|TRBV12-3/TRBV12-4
CASSRTSGASDTQYF
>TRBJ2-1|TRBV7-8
CASSLATGGYNEQFF
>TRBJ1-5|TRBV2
CAGSADNQPQHF
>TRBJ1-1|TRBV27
CASSPMTGVLTEAFF
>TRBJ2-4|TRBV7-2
CASSGRQIAKNIQYF
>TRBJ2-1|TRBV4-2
CASSQEPSLKIGEQFF
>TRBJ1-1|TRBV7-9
CASSLDGGQGNTEAFF
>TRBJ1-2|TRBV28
CASSERLRGYTF
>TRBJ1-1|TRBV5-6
CASLKIETGQVKTEAFF
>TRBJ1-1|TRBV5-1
CASSLGQGMGKTEAFF
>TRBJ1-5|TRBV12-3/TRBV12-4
CASSLGGNRGRKPQHF
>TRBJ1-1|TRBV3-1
CASSQPGGGGITEAFF
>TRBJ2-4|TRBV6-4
CASSEEGRVGRNIQYF
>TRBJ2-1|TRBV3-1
CASSQGLAGGGNEQFF
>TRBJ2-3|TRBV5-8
CASSLGRVAYTDTQYF
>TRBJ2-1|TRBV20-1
CSASGLAGTYSSYNEQFF